The rows below give T cell receptor beta chains drawn from one sample of a study of sequential checkpoint blockade in melanoma. Libraries were prepared by immunoSEQ multiplex PCR; TCRdb keeps only in-frame clonotypes and omits some of them. This table has approximately 8,700 clones, around 24% appearing once. Sequenced material: tumor tissue (inferred from file names), taken from a patient given nivolumab and ipilimumab in sequence. Receptor source: a human donor with melanoma. CDR3s include the opening cysteine and the closing phenylalanine or tryptophan. The D gene is left open where the match is weak. Clone size is stated in some rows and not others, as once, few, many or a class when expanded.

.	TRBV30	.	TRBJ1-5	TGTGCCTGGAGTAAACAGGGAAACAATCAGCCCCAGCATTTT	CAWSKQGNNQPQHF
medium-sized	TRBV30	.	TRBJ1-3	TGTGCCTCCCAGGCTGTGGTTGGAAACACCATATATTTT	CASQAVVGNTIYF
.	TRBV10-2	.	TRBJ2-1	TGCGCCAGCAGTCTTTTCGCTTACAATGAGCAGTTCTTC	CASSLFAYNEQFF
.	TRBV18	.	TRBJ2-3	TGTGCCAGCTCACAATCTCCTAGCACAGATACGCAGTATTTT	CASSQSPSTDTQYF
.	TRBV30	.	TRBJ1-2	TGTGCCTGGAGCACATTAGGCCTTGGCTACACCTTC	CAWSTLGLGYTF
.	TRBV30	.	TRBJ2-1	TGTGCCTGGAGTGTTGGGGGGCTCGTCGGGAATGAGCAGTTCTTC	CAWSVGGLVGNEQFF
.	TRBV28	TRBD2	TRBJ2-7	TGTGCCAGCGACGTCGGGGGGGCAGGGTCCTACGAGCAGTACTTC	CASDVGGAGSYEQYF
medium-sized	TRBV19	.	TRBJ1-2	TGTGCCAGTAGTGCCGGGCCTGCAGGGAGCGGCTACACCTTC	CASSAGPAGSGYTF
.	TRBV9	TRBD1	TRBJ2-3	TGTGCCAGCAGCCTGGACAGGGTCCCAGATACGCAGTATTTT	CASSLDRVPDTQYF
few	TRBV11-1	.	TRBJ2-6	TGTGCCAGCAGCTTGGGGACCTCTATCAACTCTGGGGCCAACGTCCTGACTTTC	CASSLGTSINSGANVLTF
.	TRBV9	.	TRBJ2-7	TGTGCCAGCAGCGCCACCCCCCAGGGGGGATACTACGAGCAGTACTTC	CASSATPQGGYYEQYF
.	TRBV11-3	.	TRBJ1-4	TGTGCCAGCAGCTTAGAGGATGGCAGACTTAATGAAAAACTGTTTTTT	CASSLEDGRLNEKLFF
few	TRBV9	.	TRBJ2-3	TGTGCCAGCAGCGTAGCTACTAGGACAGATACGCAGTATTTT	CASSVATRTDTQYF
few	TRBV28	TRBD2	TRBJ2-3	TGTGCCAGCAGTTTCTCTATAGCGGGAGTCGCAGATACGCAGTATTTT	CASSFSIAGVADTQYF
.	TRBV9	TRBD2	TRBJ2-7	TGTGCCAGCAGTGGGACTAGCTACGAGCAGTACTTC	CASSGTSYEQYF
medium-sized	TRBV29-1	TRBD1	TRBJ2-1	TGCAGCGTCCTAGGACAGGGTCGGGGTGAGCAGTTCTTC	CSVLGQGRGEQFF
.	TRBV6-8	.	TRBJ2-5	TGTGCCAGCAGGCGGGACGCTACGCAAGAGACCCAGTACTTC	CASRRDATQETQYF
many	TRBV6-8	.	TRBJ1-1	TGTGCCAGCAGTTACTCGGGTGCAGGGAACACTGAAGCTTTCTTT	CASSYSGAGNTEAFF